This T cell receptor beta chain came from a study of cytomegalovirus exposure and HLA in healthy donors. Across the study: A preliminary data release comprised 70 million to 95 million unique TCRs obtained from HLA-typed donors.

Germline V gene lookup returns CDR1 SGHRS and CDR2 YFSETQ. The junction had 9 bases not matched to a gene; V was cut back by 3 bases and J by 5 bases. The CDR3 contains 16 residues. Turning to this clone: Its antigen is as yet unknown.

Study-wide findings and caveats: In a later analysis, TCR beta V- and J-gene trimming showed a link to a missense DCLRE1C variant. A few V segments could not be told apart, such as TRBV6-2 and TRBV6-3, and were left out.

The primer mix had 60 Vbeta and 13 Jbeta primers. Measured with immunoSEQ multiplex PCR; TCRdb has only the in-frame clones, and not every one. In the table there are fewer than 150,000 clones, approximately 80% of which are singletons. The chain employs TRBV5-1 and TRBJ2-1; 9 bases align to TRBD2. The TCR was taken from a woman in her fifties or sixties in good health and CMV-seronegative. The sample was PBMCs. The CDR3: CASSWTLAGRNNEQFF. CDR3 nucleotide sequence: TGCGCCAGCAGCTGGACCCTAGCGGGGAGGAACAATGAGCAGTTCTTC. Combining the CDR3 with reference TRBV5-1 and TRBJ2-1 gives the whole variable domain KAGVTQTPRYLIKTRGQQVTLSCSPISGHRSVSWYQQTPGQGLQFLFEYFSETQRNKGNFPGRFSGRQFSNSRSEMNVSTLELGDSALYLCASSWTLAGRNNEQFFGPGTRLTVL.